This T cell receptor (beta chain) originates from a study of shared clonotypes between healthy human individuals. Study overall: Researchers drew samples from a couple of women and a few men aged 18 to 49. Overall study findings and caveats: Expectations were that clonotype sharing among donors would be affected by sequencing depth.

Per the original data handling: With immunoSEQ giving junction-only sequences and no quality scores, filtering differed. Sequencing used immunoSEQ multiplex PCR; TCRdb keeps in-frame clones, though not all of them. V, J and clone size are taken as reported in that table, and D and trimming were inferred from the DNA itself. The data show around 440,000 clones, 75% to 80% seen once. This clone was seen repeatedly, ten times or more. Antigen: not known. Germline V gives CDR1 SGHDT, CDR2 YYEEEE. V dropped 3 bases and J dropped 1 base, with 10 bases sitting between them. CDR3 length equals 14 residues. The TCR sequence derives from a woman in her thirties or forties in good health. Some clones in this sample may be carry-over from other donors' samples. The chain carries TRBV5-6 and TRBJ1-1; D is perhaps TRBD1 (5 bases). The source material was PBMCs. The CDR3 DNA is TGTGCCAGCAGCTCCGGGACTCAGAACACTGAAGCTTTCTTT. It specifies CASSSGTQNTEAFF.